The next 25 T cell receptor beta chains were all read from a single sample in a study of naive and memory T cell subsets (dated by TCRdb to the late 2010s). The library was prepared using UMI-ligation and nested PCR. TCRdb lists the instrument as Illumina MiSeq. The beta constant-region primer consisted of an equimolar mixture of two oligonucleotides that together covered TRBC1 and TRBC2. The ligated cDNA went through four rounds of PCR with nested alpha and beta constant-region primers together with the SP2 primer. TCRdb reprocessed the public reads (quality trimming at Q25 with fastp, clone calling with MiXCR) and kept in-frame beta chains. Identical CDR3 protein sequences are pooled into one entry, listed with their most common genes and DNA. Across this sample there are about 82,000 distinct CDR3 sequences, with about 10% seen only once. 1.2% of the sample is taken by the ten largest. The source material was naive CD8+ T cells from blood. Taken with the paper, the label for cell subset or site translates to: naive T cells, CD45RA high CD27+. Receptor source: a human donor in good health.

The chain joins TRBV6-1 to TRBJ1-5; 8 nucleotides align to TRBD1. J was trimmed by 7 bases and V by 6 bases; bases with no gene match: 8. Per the germline V gene, CDR1 is MNHNS and CDR2 is SASEGT. This CDR3 spans 14 amino acids. CDR3 amino acids: CASRGQGLRQPQHF. The CDR3 DNA follows: TGTGCCAGCAGAGGACAGGGCTTACGGCAGCCCCAGCATTTT.

In its sample, this clonotype was seen many times. V is TRBV6-5 and J is TRBJ2-3; 7 bases fit TRBD2. This CDR3 region has 17 residues. V lost 5 bases and J lost 1; bases outside the gene matches: 12. The germline gives CDR1 MNHEY, CDR2 SVGAGI. The CDR3 nucleotides are TGTGCCAGCAGTCGACTAGCCCCAGGGCAAGGCACAGATACGCAGTATTTT. It is translated as CASSRLAPGQGTDTQYF.

Ten or more counts support this clonotype. This rearrangement joins TRBV6-2 or TRBV6-3 to TRBJ2-7, with 10 bases aligning to TRBD2. The germline V gene has CDR1 MNHEY and CDR2 SVGEGT. The CDR3 runs to 17 residues. V shed 2 bases, J shed 1 base, and the junction held 8 bases outside the gene matches. DNA for the CDR3: TGTGCCAGCAGTTACGGGGATAGCGGGAGGCTATCCTACGAGCAGTACTTC. Translation: CASSYGDSGRLSYEQYF.

This clonotype was seen many times. V gene TRBV20-1 combines with J gene TRBJ2-1; no clear D gene. Germline CDR1 reads DFQATT; CDR2 reads SNEGSKA (reference sequence). Trimming took 7 bases from V and 6 from J, leaving 19 bases between them. This CDR3 comprises 14 residues. The CDR3 sequence: CSVAQNTASNEQFF. The CDR3 nucleotides read TGCAGTGTCGCACAAAATACCGCTTCCAATGAGCAGTTCTTC.

The table lists this clonotype with many counts. The chain joins TRBV28 to TRBJ2-1; a possible D gene is TRBD2 (7 bases). Between the trimmed V and J ends, which lost 6 bases and 0 bases, there was a span of 18 bases. Germline values: CDR1 MDHEN, CDR2 SYDVKM. This CDR3 has 17 amino acids. The CDR3 reads CASRKWGGEISYNEQFF. DNA of the CDR3: TGTGCCAGCAGAAAATGGGGGGGCGAAATCTCCTACAATGAGCAGTTCTTC.

The V call is TRBV5-6, the J call TRBJ1-1, with D unclear. Trimming cost V 3 bases and J 7 bases, with 19 bases left between them. Germline values: CDR1 SGHDT, CDR2 YYEEEE. The CDR3 spans 15 residues. CDR3 sequence reads: CASSSRRGVYDEAFF. The CDR3 DNA follows: TGTGCCAGCAGCTCCAGGCGCGGGGTTTATGATGAAGCTTTCTTT. The full variable domain, completed using reference TRBV5-6 and TRBJ1-1, is DAGVTQSPTHLIKTRGQQVTLRCSPKSGHDTVSWYQQALGQGPQFIFQYYEEEERQRGNFPDRFSGHQFPNYSSELNVNALLLGDSALYLCASSSRRGVYDEAFFGQGTRLTVV.

This clonotype was picked up many times. V gene TRBV12-3 or TRBV12-4 combines with J gene TRBJ2-2; D not resolved. The V end was cut by 3 bases, the J end by 1 base, with 18 bases between. This CDR3 region has 18 residues. The CDR3 spells CASSFPRYGRENTGELFF. The CDR3 nucleotides read TGTGCCAGCAGTTTCCCCCGGTATGGGCGTGAGAACACCGGGGAGCTGTTTTTT.

This sequence joins TRBV4-3 and TRBJ2-3; a weak D match, TRBD2 (6 bases). V was shortened by 0 bases and J by 3 bases, with 10 bases between the two germline ends. Germline V lookup: CDR1 LGHNA, CDR2 YSLEER. The CDR3 sequence is 15 residues long. In DNA, the CDR3 is TGCGCCAGCAGCCAAGAGGGGGGTTCGACAGATACGCAGTATTTT. Translated: CASSQEGGSTDTQYF.

As concerns this clonotype: This may be a read error, as it is one base from a much larger clone. The genes are TRBV7-9 and TRBJ1-5, with D unresolved. The CDR3 runs to 12 residues. Germline-derived CDR1 and CDR2 are SEHNR and FQNEAQ (reference sequence). The CDR3: CASNLRDQPQHF. CDR3 bases: TGTGCCAGCAACTTAAGAGATCAGCCCCAGCATTTT.

The V gene is TRBV10-3, the J gene TRBJ2-1; D may be TRBD2 (5 bases). Germline loops: CDR1 ENHRY, CDR2 SYGVKD. This CDR3 has 12 residues. Trimming stripped 5 bases from V and 8 bases from J, with 10 bases between. The CDR3 DNA is TGTGCCATCAGTAGAGAGGGCGATGAGCAGTTCTTC. Its translation is CAISREGDEQFF.

This chain joins TRBV15 and TRBJ2-3, with TRBD1 identical over 10 bases. The CDR3 has 15 amino acids. Germline loops: CDR1 LNHNV, CDR2 YYDKDF (reference sequence). Unmatched junction bases numbered 4, after V lost 3 bases and J lost 4 bases. The chain's CDR3 is CATSSRDRGSDTQYF. The CDR3 bases are TGTGCCACCAGCAGCCGGGACAGGGGTTCAGATACGCAGTATTTT. Full variable domain (remainder filled in from reference TRBV15 and TRBJ2-3): DAMVIQNPRYQVTQFGKPVTLSCSQTLNHNVMYWYQQKSSQAPKLLFHYYDKDFNNEADTPDNFQSRRPNTSFCFLDIRSPGLGDTAMYLCATSSRDRGSDTQYFGPGTRLTVL.

In this sample, this clonotype turned up a few times. The chain carries TRBV5-5 and TRBJ2-1; D might be TRBD1 (6 bases). CDR1 SGHKS and CDR2 YYEKEE come from the germline V gene (reference sequence). With 0 bases removed from V and 3 bases from J, the gap between germline ends came to 13 bases. The length of the CDR3 is 16 residues. CDR3 sequence (DNA): TGTGCCAGCAGCTTGGTGAGGGGGACGGACTACAATGAGCAGTTCTTC. Protein product: CASSLVRGTDYNEQFF.

This chain uses TRBV15 with TRBJ2-1; D unresolved. Trimming took 0 bases from V and 8 from J, leaving 17 bases between them. Germline assignment: CDR1 LNHNV and CDR2 YYDKDF (reference sequence). The CDR3 has 16 residues. The CDR3 DNA is TGTGCCACCAGCAGAGATCGGGTAGCCTCGATCGATGAGCAGTTCTTC. Its protein product is CATSRDRVASIDEQFF.

V is TRBV4-3 and J is TRBJ1-2; weak D call: TRBD1 (6 bases). Deletions cut 2 bases from V and 1 base from J, with 14 bases between. This CDR3 has 16 amino acids. Germline CDR1 reads LGHNA; CDR2 reads YSLEER. CDR3 in DNA: TGCGCCAGCAGCCAACGCCCACCGGACAGTAACTATGGCTACACCTTC. It is translated as CASSQRPPDSNYGYTF.

This clonotype showed up many times. This chain joins TRBV20-1 and TRBJ1-4, with D unresolved. The V gene's germline CDR1 is DFQATT and CDR2 SNEGSKA (reference sequence). CDR3 length: 17 amino acids. V was pared by 0 bases and J by 8 bases, with 22 bases between. The CDR3 bases are TGCAGTGCTAGAGATAATTCGGGTTACAGCTTGGGCGAAAAACTGTTTTTT. Translated, it gives CSARDNSGYSLGEKLFF.

The chain carries TRBV25-1 and TRBJ1-2, with TRBD1 matching over 7 bases. CDR3 length: 11 amino acids. V dropped 6 bases and J dropped 7; count of bases not matched to a gene: 2. The germline gives CDR1 MGHDK, CDR2 SYGVNS. The CDR3 nucleotides read TGTGCCAGCAGGACAGGGCTTGGCTACACCTTC. Translation: CASRTGLGYTF.

This clonotype showed up many times. The chain employs TRBV13 and TRBJ2-3, with D unresolved. The CDR3 is 15 amino acids. V lost 5 bases to trimming and J lost 4 bases, with 16 bases between them. Per germline, CDR1 PRHDT and CDR2 FYEKMQ (reference sequence). The CDR3, as DNA: TGTGCCAGCAGCCCGGCCGACGGATCCGCAGATACGCAGTATTTT. Protein: CASSPADGSADTQYF.

The genes are TRBV7-9 and TRBJ2-1, with 7 bases that match TRBD2. CDR1 and CDR2 (germline): SEHNR, FQNEAQ (reference sequence). Losses at the gene ends were 5 bases for V and 0 bases for J; bases not matched to a gene: 16. The CDR3 runs 19 residues. The CDR3 loop reads CASSHTTGGRESSYNEQFF. CDR3 bases: TGTGCCAGCAGCCACACCACGGGGGGACGGGAGAGCTCCTACAATGAGCAGTTCTTC.

The chain carries TRBV14 and TRBJ2-4; 7 bases align to TRBD1. In germline, CDR1 is SGHDN, CDR2 FVKESK. CDR3 size: 13 residues. The J segment lost 4 bases and the V segment lost 4 bases, leaving 1 base of the junction unmatched. CDR3 sequence: CASSPGQKNIQYF. CDR3 sequence (DNA): TGTGCCAGCAGCCCGGGACAGAAAAACATTCAGTACTTC.

This clonotype was detected only a few times. The chain uses TRBV29-1 and TRBJ2-6, with D unclear. V was clipped by 4 bases and J by 3 bases, with 10 bases between them. This CDR3 spans 14 amino acids. Germline lookup yields CDR1 SQVTM and CDR2 ANQGSEA. CDR3 DNA sequence: TGCAGCGTTGGACGAATCGGTGGGGCCAACGTCCTGACTTTC. Its protein is CSVGRIGGANVLTF.

This clonotype was observed a few times. The chain links TRBV19 to TRBJ2-7, with D perhaps TRBD2 (6 bases). The CDR3 spans 15 residues. V dropped 5 bases and J dropped 4 bases, with 18 bases sitting between them. Germline CDR1 and CDR2: LNHDA and SQIVND (reference sequence). The CDR3 DNA is TGTGCCAGTAGTCCCCCGGGAGCGGCGGGTTACGAGCAGTACTTC. It specifies CASSPPGAAGYEQYF.

This clonotype has at least ten counts. The chain employs TRBV12-3 or TRBV12-4 and TRBJ2-7, with D hard to call. The length of the CDR3 is 13 residues. The V end was cut by 6 bases, the J end by 0 bases, with 9 bases between. The DNA of the CDR3 is TGTGCCAGCAGCCCTGCGGTCTCCTACGAGCAGTACTTC. This translates into CASSPAVSYEQYF.

There are many counts of this clonotype. J is TRBJ2-3 and V is TRBV19, with a possible D match to TRBD2 (6 bases). Germline CDR1 and CDR2: LNHDA and SQIVND (reference sequence). The CDR3 extends over 15 amino acids. With 4 bases removed from V and 7 bases from J, the gap between germline ends came to 18 bases. The CDR3, as DNA: TGTGCCAGTAGTACCACCTTCCCGGGACTCTATACGCAGTATTTT. Protein product: CASSTTFPGLYTQYF.

V and J are TRBV12-3 or TRBV12-4 and TRBJ2-1; a possible D gene is TRBD2 (6 bases). V gave up 6 bases and J gave up 4 bases, with 19 bases separating them. There are 16 residues in the CDR3. The DNA for the CDR3 is TGTGCCAGCAGCCGTTATAGCGGCAATTCTTACAATGAGCAGTTCTTC. Residues: CASSRYSGNSYNEQFF.

Points on this clonotype: One end of the junction does not line up with germline, which may come from a read error. The chain combines TRBV29-1 with TRBJ2-7; TRBD1 might be the D (6 bases). This CDR3 region has 15 residues. Germline V CDR1 and CDR2: SQVTM, ANQGSEA. The chain's CDR3 is CSVEDPDSRPYEQYF. The CDR3, as DNA: TGCAGCGTAGAAGACCCGGACAGCCGCCCCTACGAGCAGTACTTC.